The text below deals with one T cell receptor (beta chain). The sample is drawn from a study of PD-L1 blockade in urothelial cancer. For the study at large: Males with urothelial cancer arising in the bladder constituted most of the 29 patients. Peripheral blood specimens exhibited a median yield of about 140,000 T cells. Analyses were performed on blood at 3 weeks after treatment start (the second dose) and at 6 weeks.

Samples were collected from each patient before treatment and during treatment. Each patient gave between 1 and 8 of them in total. Repertoires were generated with immunoSEQ multiplex PCR, while TCRdb's copy carries only in-frame clones and drops some. In the table there are approximately 71,000 clones, roughly 91% of which are singletons. The CDR3 consists of 14 residues. Germline CDR1 SNHLY, CDR2 FYNNEI. V was clipped by 8 bases and J by 7 bases, with 17 bases between them. The sequenced sample was PBMCs, obtained around atezolizumab (anti-PD-L1) treatment. The chain employs TRBV2 and TRBJ2-2, with a possible D match to TRBD1 (6 bases). The source of this sequence is a man in his sixties with urothelial cancer. CDR3 in amino acids: CASWGQGIVGELFF. The CDR3 coding sequence is TGTGCCAGCTGGGGGCAGGGAATCGTCGGGGAGCTGTTTTTT.